The clone carrying this TCR beta chain was recorded at least ten times. An absence of ophthalmopathy progression within 18 months meant stable Graves' hyperthyroidism. The study based diagnoses on clinical symptoms, serum thyroxine and TRAb, thyroid ultrasound and orbital computed tomography. These data belong to a study of T cells in Graves' hyperthyroidism and ophthalmopathy. Amplification yielded TCR beta CDR3 regions, with RNA transcripts as the source. RT-PCR in the first round (using the HTBI primer set) targeted the TCR CDR3. TCRdb processed the multiplex PCR reads anew with MiXCR; each CDR3 protein has one entry. The sample carries roughly 740,000 distinct CDR3 sequences, roughly 15% recorded once. CDR3 length equals 13 residues. The germline V gene encodes CDR1 KGHSH and CDR2 LQKENI. V lost 4 bases, J lost 1 base, and 7 bases lay in between.

This sequence was found in a young man with Graves' hyperthyroidism. The chain carries TRBV18 and TRBJ1-1; no reliable D call. The sample was blood. The CDR3 loop is CASSRVQNTEAFF. CDR3 nucleotide sequence: TGTGCCAGCTCACGGGTTCAGAACACTGAAGCTTTCTTT.